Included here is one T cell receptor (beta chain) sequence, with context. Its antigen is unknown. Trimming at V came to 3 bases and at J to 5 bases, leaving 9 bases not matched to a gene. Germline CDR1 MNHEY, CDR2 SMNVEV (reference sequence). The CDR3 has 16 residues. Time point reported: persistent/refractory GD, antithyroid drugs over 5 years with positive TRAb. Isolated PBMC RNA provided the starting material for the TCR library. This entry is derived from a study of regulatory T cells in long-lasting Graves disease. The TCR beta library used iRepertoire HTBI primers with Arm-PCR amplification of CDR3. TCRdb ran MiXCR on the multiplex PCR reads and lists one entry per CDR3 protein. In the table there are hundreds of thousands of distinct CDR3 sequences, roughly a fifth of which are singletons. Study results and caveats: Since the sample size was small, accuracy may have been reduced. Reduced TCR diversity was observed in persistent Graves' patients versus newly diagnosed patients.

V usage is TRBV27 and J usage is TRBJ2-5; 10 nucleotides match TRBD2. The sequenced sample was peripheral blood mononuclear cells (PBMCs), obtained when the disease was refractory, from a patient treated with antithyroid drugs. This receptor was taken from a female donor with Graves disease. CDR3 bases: TGTGCCAGCAGTTTGAGGGCTAGCGGGAGTGGCGAGACCCAGTACTTC. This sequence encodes CASSLRASGSGETQYF.